The T cell receptor beta chain described here comes from a study of blood T cell repertoires in COVID-19. Study information: Samples came from the United States, Italy and Spain, spanning acute and convalescent COVID-19. Sample material is recorded as cDNA or gDNA derived from T cells, B-cell-depleted T cells, or PBMCs.

Germline V gene lookup returns CDR1 LNHDA and CDR2 SQIVND (reference sequence). The CDR3 consists of 19 residues. The V segment lost 1 base and the J segment 0 bases; nucleotides outside the gene matches: 10. Seattle patients were enrolled while actively infected and followed longitudinally. Data came from immunoSEQ multiplex PCR; TCRdb stores just in-frame clones and leaves some out. The sample shows some 370,000 clones, more than 70% of them seen only once. The sample was peripheral blood. This receptor was taken from a woman younger than 45 with COVID-19, enrolled during active disease. The rearrangement joins TRBV19 to TRBJ2-4; TRBD2 matches at 9 bases. The CDR3 sequence is CASSIVDLAGTLAKNIQYF. CDR3 DNA: TGTGCCAGTAGTATAGTGGACCTAGCGGGGACCCTAGCCAAAAACATTCAGTACTTC.